The rows below give T cell receptor beta chains drawn from one sample of a study of blood T cells in healthy people across ages. One entry per CDR3 protein, called by TCRdb with MiXCR from the 5' RACE reads. The sample shows roughly 680,000 distinct CDR3 sequences, around 45% of them seen only once. The sequenced material came from blood. Source of these receptors: a woman in her sixties in good health. The CDR3 runs from the conserved cysteine through the conserved F or W. D genes are given only for firm matches. Not all rows give a size; the values are once, few, many and, for expanded clones, a class.

D gene,clone size,V gene,J gene,CDR3 protein,CDR3 DNA
TRBD1,-,TRBV6-6,TRBJ1-2,CASSYANRGRGGYTF,TGTGCCAGCAGTTACGCGAACAGGGGGCGGGGTGGCTACACCTTC
-,-,TRBV28,TRBJ1-5,CASATGTNQPQHF,TGTGCCAGCGCGACAGGAACCAATCAGCCCCAGCATTTT
TRBD1,few,TRBV7-8,TRBJ2-3,CASSLAGWGQRTDTQYF,TGTGCCAGCAGCTTAGCAGGATGGGGACAGCGGACAGATACGCAGTATTTT
TRBD2,few,TRBV10-3,TRBJ2-1,CAISGRGGSNEQFF,TGTGCCATCAGTGGAAGGGGAGGGAGCAATGAGCAGTTCTTC
TRBD2,many,TRBV4-3,TRBJ2-1,CASSQDSGRGNNEQFF,TGCGCCAGCAGCCAGGACAGCGGGAGAGGTAACAATGAGCAGTTCTTC
TRBD1,-,TRBV7-9,TRBJ1-4,CASTGTGKSGRKLFF,TGTGCCAGCACCGGGACAGGGAAAAGCGGTCGAAAACTGTTTTTT
-,few,TRBV28,TRBJ1-1,CASSTGLDTEAFF,TGTGCCAGCAGCACAGGTCTGGACACTGAAGCTTTCTTT
-,-,TRBV4-2,TRBJ2-3,CASSQLTGPDTQYF,TGTGCCAGCAGCCAACTCACGGGCCCAGATACGCAGTATTTT
TRBD1,-,TRBV6-5,TRBJ2-2,CASSYLGTGNTGELFF,TGTGCCAGCAGTTACCTTGGGACAGGGAACACCGGGGAGCTGTTTTTT
TRBD2,-,TRBV24-1,TRBJ2-5,CATSDSRLAGEETQYF,TGTGCCACCAGTGACTCCAGACTAGCGGGAGAAGAGACCCAGTACTTC
-,few,TRBV28,TRBJ2-1,CASSYRVLGDNEQFF,TGTGCCAGCAGCTACAGGGTCCTGGGGGACAATGAGCAGTTCTTC
-,-,TRBV2,TRBJ1-2,CASSTTPLAGGHTF,TGTGCCAGCAGTACCACTCCCCTGGCTGGTGGCCACACCTTC
TRBD2,few,TRBV5-1,TRBJ2-6,CASSLAGGSSGANVLTF,TGCGCCAGCAGCTTGGCCGGGGGGAGCTCTGGGGCCAACGTCCTGACTTTC
TRBD2,-,TRBV5-1,TRBJ2-7,CASSPELAGPYEQYF,TGCGCCAGCAGCCCGGAACTAGCGGGACCTTACGAGCAGTACTTC
TRBD1,-,TRBV4-3,TRBJ2-7,CASSQDTGGYNEQYF,TGCGCCAGCAGCCAAGATACAGGGGGGTACAATGAGCAGTACTTC
-,-,TRBV10-3,TRBJ2-1,CAISESSAGSSYNEQFF,TGTGCCATCAGTGAGTCTTCGGCGGGAAGCTCCTACAATGAGCAGTTCTTC
-,-,TRBV4-3,TRBJ2-1,CASSPGVLTNEQFF,TGCGCCAGCAGCCCTGGCGTGCTAACTAATGAGCAGTTCTTC
TRBD2,-,TRBV20-1,TRBJ2-3,CSAFDGLAGSTDTQYF,TGCAGTGCCTTCGACGGACTAGCGGGGAGCACAGATACGCAGTATTTT
TRBD2,few,TRBV2,TRBJ2-7,CASSVMGGLSEQYF,TGTGCCAGCAGTGTTATGGGAGGGCTCTCCGAGCAGTACTTC
-,-,TRBV6-6,TRBJ1-6,CASSSSGVNSPLHF,TGTGCCAGCAGTTCGTCGGGGGTAAATTCACCCCTCCACTTT
-,few,TRBV20-1,TRBJ2-3,CSAKTGASGTDTQYF,TGCAGTGCTAAGACAGGGGCTAGCGGGACAGATACGCAGTATTTT
TRBD1,-,TRBV11-2,TRBJ2-7,CASSLDTGTGNEQYF,TGTGCCAGCAGCTTGGACACCGGGACAGGGAACGAGCAGTACTTC
-,-,TRBV30,TRBJ2-3,CAWSSRGYSTDTQYF,TGTGCCTGGAGTAGCAGGGGCTATAGCACAGATACGCAGTATTTT
TRBD2,once,TRBV7-2,TRBJ2-7,CVSSLGLASSYEQYF,TGTGTCAGCAGTTTGGGACTAGCGTCCTCCTACGAGCAGTACTTC
-,-,TRBV18,TRBJ2-3,CASSPGDTETQYF,TGTGCCAGCTCCCCGGGGGACACAGAGACGCAGTATTTT
-,-,TRBV20-1,TRBJ2-7,CSAQVPGYILYERYF,TGCAGTGCCCAGGTCCCCGGCTACATTTTATACGAGCGGTACTTC
TRBD2,-,TRBV6-1,TRBJ2-7,CASSDGRLAVSYEQYF,TGTGCCAGCAGCGATGGTCGGCTAGCGGTTTCCTACGAGCAGTACTTC
TRBD2,-,TRBV9,TRBJ2-5,CASSERAGLAGETQYF,TGTGCCAGCAGCGAGCGTGCAGGACTAGCGGGAGAGACCCAGTACTTC
-,few,TRBV20-1,TRBJ2-7,CSARDSDEQYF,TGCAGTGCTAGAGACTCGGATGAGCAGTACTTC
-,-,TRBV5-1,TRBJ2-7,CASSLALSRASYEQYF,TGCGCCAGCAGCTTGGCCCTCAGTCGGGCGAGTTACGAGCAGTACTTC
-,few,TRBV7-2,TRBJ2-4,CASSRPTVAKNIQYF,TGTGCCAGCAGCAGGCCTACAGTAGCCAAAAACATTCAGTACTTC
-,-,TRBV6-6,TRBJ2-3,CASSLRDGDTQYF,TGTGCCAGCAGCCTCAGGGACGGAGATACGCAGTATTTT
-,many,TRBV20-1,TRBJ1-1,CSAKGFTEAFF,TGCAGTGCTAAAGGGTTCACTGAAGCTTTCTTT
TRBD1,-,TRBV28,TRBJ1-4,CASGTRQGVEKLFF,TGTGCCAGCGGGACTCGACAGGGGGTTGAAAAACTGTTTTTT
-,few,TRBV4-3,TRBJ2-1,CASSQVGSPYNEQFF,TGCGCCAGCAGCCAAGTAGGGTCCCCATACAATGAGCAGTTCTTC
-,few,TRBV30,TRBJ1-1,CAWSVRGTRTEAFF,TGTGCCTGGAGTGTACGTGGTACTCGGACTGAAGCTTTCTTT
-,-,TRBV3-1,TRBJ2-1,CASSQGSGTNEQFF,TGTGCCAGCAGCCAAGGCTCGGGGACTAATGAGCAGTTCTTC
-,-,TRBV7-9,TRBJ2-5,CASSLNPAHRQETQYF,TGTGCCAGCAGTCTAAACCCCGCGCATAGACAAGAGACCCAGTACTTC
TRBD2,-,TRBV7-6,TRBJ2-7,CVSSHRLAGEEQYF,TGTGTCAGCAGCCATCGACTAGCGGGAGAGGAGCAGTACTTC
-,-,TRBV20-1,TRBJ2-7,CSAYVPYEQYF,TGCAGTGCCTACGTCCCCTACGAGCAGTACTTC
-,-,TRBV7-2,TRBJ1-6,CASRNTPYNSPLHF,TGTGCCAGCAGGAATACCCCCTATAATTCACCCCTCCACTTT
TRBD2,few,TRBV28,TRBJ2-1,CASSPIAGGLYNEQFF,TGTGCCAGCAGTCCAATAGCGGGAGGGCTCTACAATGAGCAGTTCTTC
-,many,TRBV29-1,TRBJ2-7,CSVQGEERTNSYEQYF,TGCAGCGTTCAAGGGGAGGAGCGGACGAACTCCTACGAGCAGTACTTC